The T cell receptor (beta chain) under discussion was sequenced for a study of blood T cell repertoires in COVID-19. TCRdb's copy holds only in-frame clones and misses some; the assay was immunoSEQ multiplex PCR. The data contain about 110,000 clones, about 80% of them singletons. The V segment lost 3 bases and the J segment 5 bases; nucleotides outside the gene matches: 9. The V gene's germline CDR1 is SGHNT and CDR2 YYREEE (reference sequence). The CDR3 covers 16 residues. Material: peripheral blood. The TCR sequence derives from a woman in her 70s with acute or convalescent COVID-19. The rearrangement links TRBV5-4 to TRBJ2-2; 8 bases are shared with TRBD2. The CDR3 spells CASSSIAGKITGELFF. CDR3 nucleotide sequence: TGTGCCAGCAGCTCTATAGCGGGAAAAATTACCGGGGAGCTGTTTTTT.